This is a list of T cell receptor beta chains from one sample in a study of T cells in Graves' hyperthyroidism and ophthalmopathy. TCRdb processed the multiplex PCR reads anew with MiXCR; each CDR3 protein has one entry. The table records about 510,000 distinct CDR3 sequences, 12% to 15% of them present only once. Input material: blood. These receptor sequences come from a woman in her 40s with Graves' hyperthyroidism. Each CDR3 is given with its conserved first and last residue. A D gene is named only where the DNA matches it firmly. Size is stated for part of the rows, as once, few or many counts, or as a class when the clone is expanded.

clone_size j_call v_call d_call cdr3_aa cdr3_nt
few TRBJ2-2 TRBV14 TRBD2 CASSQVRESGELFF TGTGCCAGCAGCCAAGTGCGGGAGTCCGGGGAGCTGTTTTTT
few TRBJ2-7 TRBV12-3/TRBV12-4 NA CASSFAPLEQYF TGTGCCAGCAGTTTTGCGCCCCTCGAGCAGTACTTC
once TRBJ2-5 TRBV18 NA CASHQGWQETQYF TGTGCCAGTCACCAGGGATGGCAAGAGACCCAGTACTTC
few TRBJ1-3 TRBV7-9 TRBD1 CASSIRQGSGNTIYF TGTGCCAGCAGCATCAGACAGGGCTCTGGAAACACCATATATTTT
many TRBJ1-4 TRBV20-1 TRBD1 CSARPDDRVGSSEKLFF TGCAGTGCTAGACCAGACGACAGGGTTGGTAGTAGTGAAAAACTGTTTTTT
NA TRBJ2-1 TRBV20-1 TRBD2 CSASRLAGYNEQFF TGCAGTGCTAGCCGACTAGCGGGGTACAATGAGCAGTTCTTC
NA TRBJ1-1 TRBV6-2/TRBV6-3 NA CASSYRASGVTEAFF TGTGCCAGCAGTTACAGGGCTTCTGGAGTCACTGAAGCTTTCTTT
many TRBJ2-2 TRBV28 NA CASRQTGLPGELFF TGTGCCAGCAGGCAAACAGGGTTACCCGGGGAGCTGTTTTTT
NA TRBJ2-6 TRBV15 NA CATSGRFPGANVLTF TGTGCCACCAGCGGCCGATTTCCTGGGGCCAACGTCCTGACTTTC
many TRBJ2-7 TRBV28 NA CASSFEMLAVQGESYEQYF TGTGCCAGCAGTTTTGAGATGTTAGCGGTTCAAGGAGAATCATACGAGCAGTACTTC
many TRBJ2-2 TRBV6-1 TRBD2 CASDGTSGRATGELFF TGTGCCAGCGACGGGACTAGCGGGAGGGCTACCGGGGAGCTGTTTTTT
many TRBJ2-2 TRBV7-8 TRBD2 CASSAREGGTNTGELFF TGTGCCAGCAGCGCTCGGGAGGGGGGGACGAACACCGGGGAGCTGTTTTTT
many TRBJ2-2 TRBV20-1 TRBD2 CSASGTSGTTGELFF TGCAGTGCTAGTGGGACTAGCGGGACCACCGGGGAGCTGTTTTTT
many TRBJ1-3 TRBV6-5 NA CASSYGGISGNTIYF TGTGCCAGCAGTTACGGGGGAATCTCTGGAAACACCATATATTTT
few TRBJ2-2 TRBV7-2 NA CASSLRVSGELFF TGTGCCAGCAGCTTAAGGGTTTCCGGGGAGCTGTTTTTT
NA TRBJ2-1 TRBV2 TRBD1 CASSVGQGANEQFF TGTGCCAGCAGCGTGGGACAGGGGGCAAATGAGCAGTTCTTC
few TRBJ1-6 TRBV5-1 NA CASSLDASNRSPLHF TGCGCCAGCAGCTTGGACGCTTCTAATAGGTCACCCCTCCACTTT
few TRBJ2-7 TRBV20-1 TRBD1 CSARPPGQSSYEQYF TGCAGTGCTCGACCTCCGGGACAGAGCTCCTACGAGCAGTACTTC
few TRBJ2-3 TRBV10-3 TRBD2 CAISVLAGTDTQYF TGTGCCATCAGCGTTCTAGCGGGAACAGATACGCAGTATTTT
NA TRBJ2-6 TRBV12-3/TRBV12-4 NA CASSLAEGPANVLTF TGTGCCAGCAGTTTAGCGGAAGGGCCCGCCAACGTCCTGACTTTC
NA TRBJ2-3 TRBV25-1 TRBD1 CASTWTGDSTDTQYF TGTGCCAGCACCTGGACAGGGGACAGTACAGATACGCAGTATTTT
many TRBJ2-1 TRBV20-1 TRBD2 CSARTRGTTNNEQFF TGCAGTGCTAGGACCCGCGGGACTACAAACAATGAGCAGTTCTTC
many TRBJ2-5 TRBV5-1 NA CASSFIYQETQYF TGCGCCAGCAGCTTTATCTACCAAGAGACCCAGTACTTC